This T cell receptor beta chain was recovered during a study of T cells in Graves' hyperthyroidism and ophthalmopathy. From RNA transcripts, TCR beta CDR3 regions were amplified. Primed by the HTBI set, a first-round RT-PCR was run on the TCR CDR3. TCRdb ran MiXCR on the multiplex PCR reads and lists one entry per CDR3 protein. Altogether more than 500,000 distinct CDR3 sequences are present, about 45% being singletons, with the ten largest covering about 43%. Diagnosis rested on symptoms, serum thyroxine and TRAb, thyroid ultrasound, and orbital computed tomography. The V end was cut by 4 bases, the J end by 1 base, with 11 bases between. Germline values: CDR1 SGHRS, CDR2 YFSETQ. The CDR3 contains 15 residues.

The chain links TRBV5-1 to TRBJ2-2; a weak D match, TRBD1 (6 bases). The TCR comes from an adult woman with Graves' disease, either hyperthyroidism or ophthalmopathy (not recorded which). Sequencing used peripheral blood or thyroid tissue (not recorded which). The CDR3 DNA sequence: TGCGCCAGCAGCGGTGGCAGGGGGAACACCGGGGAGCTGTTTTTT. This encodes CASSGGRGNTGELFF.